The 21 T cell receptor beta chains reported below all come from one sample, sequenced in a study of spatial heterogeneity in lung cancer. Time point in this sample: sample taken at primary tumor resection. Whole RNA obtained from tumor, nontumor lung or frozen PBMC underwent sequencing without sorting. One entry per CDR3 protein results from TCRdb running MiXCR on the 5' RACE reads. This sample carries approximately 92,000 distinct CDR3 sequences, about an eighth of them seen once, and the ten largest clones take just over 40%. Material: PBMCs, obtained at surgery. These receptor sequences come from a male donor with early-stage non-small cell lung cancer.

This clonotype has just a few counts. The chain uses TRBV10-3 and TRBJ2-3, with 8 positions matching TRBD1. Germline V gene sequence: CDR1 ENHRY, CDR2 SYGVKD. With 6 bases clipped from V and 3 bases from J, the junction kept 5 bases outside the gene matches. This CDR3 region has 14 residues. The CDR3 spells CAISGQGMTDTQYF. CDR3 coding DNA: TGTGCCATCAGCGGACAGGGTATGACAGATACGCAGTATTTT.

This clonotype was counted many times. The CDR3 here is CASSLRPSVDTDTQYF. The DNA of the CDR3 is TGTGCCAGCAGCTTAAGGCCCTCCGTTGACACAGATACGCAGTATTTT. This chain joins TRBV7-3 and TRBJ2-3; D is uncertain. Germline assignment: CDR1 SGHTA and CDR2 FQGTGA. V lost 1 base and J lost 2, with 13 bases in between. The CDR3 contains 16 residues.

The chain recombines TRBV5-6 with TRBJ2-7; D not certain. Trimming removed 0 bases from V and 7 bases from J, with 14 bases in between. CDR1 is SGHDT, CDR2 YYEEEE, per germline. This CDR3 region has 14 residues. The DNA of the CDR3 is TGTGCCAGCAGCTTGGCCGGATACAGATCTGAGCAGTACTTC. This translates into CASSLAGYRSEQYF.

This clonotype was counted between two and nine times. V is TRBV29-1 and J is TRBJ1-1, with D unresolved. The germline CDR1 and CDR2 sequences are SQVTM and ANQGSEA. V was shortened by 6 bases and J by 0 bases, with 11 bases between the two germline ends. The CDR3 extends over 13 amino acids. CDR3 nucleotide sequence: TGCAGCGTACAACGTGTCATGAACACTGAAGCTTTCTTT. It is translated as CSVQRVMNTEAFF.

The chain recombines TRBV24-1 with TRBJ2-3; TRBD2 matches 12 bases. Germline values: CDR1 KGHDR, CDR2 SFDVKD. This CDR3 has 16 residues. V trimming: 4 bases; J trimming: 3 bases; junction bases outside the gene matches: 4. The CDR3 DNA follows: TGTGCCACCAGTGACCTAGCGGGAGGGCCGACAGATACGCAGTATTTT. Encoded protein: CATSDLAGGPTDTQYF.

This clonotype was seen a few times. The chain recombines TRBV9 with TRBJ1-4; TRBD1 is a possible D gene (6 bases). V was cut by 0 bases and J by 4 bases, with 7 bases left in between. Germline V gene data show CDR1 as SGDLS and CDR2 as YYNGEE. The CDR3 length is 14 residues. CDR3 in DNA: TGTGCCAGCAGCGTAGGGGACATTAATGAAAAACTGTTTTTT. Translation gives CASSVGDINEKLFF.

The rearrangement joins TRBV5-1 to TRBJ1-1; 7 bases agree with TRBD1. The length of the CDR3 is 15 residues. Germline trimming cut 0 bases from V and 3 bases from J; bases unmatched to any gene: 5. Germline CDR1 and CDR2: SGHRS and YFSETQ. This chain's CDR3 is CASSLEGGKDTEAFF. The CDR3 region has the DNA TGCGCCAGCAGCTTGGAAGGGGGCAAGGACACTGAAGCTTTCTTT.

In this sample, this clonotype turned up a few times. The genes are TRBV6-1 and TRBJ1-1, with D uncertain. The CDR3 has 11 amino acids. Trimming left V 6 bases short and J 2 bases short, with 4 bases between. The germline CDR1 and CDR2 sequences are MNHNS and SASEGT. The CDR3 here is CASRVNTEAFF. CDR3 bases: TGTGCCAGCAGGGTTAACACTGAAGCTTTCTTT.

The chain recombines TRBV30 with TRBJ1-1; D might be TRBD1 (6 bases). CDR3 length: 13 residues. With 3 bases removed from V and 9 bases from J, the gap between germline ends came to 17 bases. CDR1 is GTSNPN and CDR2 is SVGIG in the germline V gene (reference sequence). The CDR3 coding sequence is TGTGCCTGGAGAAAGGCCGGGACAACCAAAGCTTTCTTT. It codes for CAWRKAGTTKAFF.

This chain's CDR3 is CAIREGLAGDEQYF. For the CDR3, the DNA is TGTGCCATCAGAGAAGGACTAGCGGGAGACGAGCAGTACTTC. The V gene is TRBV10-3, the J gene TRBJ2-7, with TRBD2 identical over 13 bases. Looked up from germline, CDR1 is ENHRY and CDR2 is SYGVKD. The CDR3 runs to 14 residues. The junction had 4 bases not matched to a gene; V was cut back by 6 bases and J by 5 bases.

This clonotype was found a few times. V and J are TRBV7-2 and TRBJ1-5; D remains unclear. The CDR3 runs 15 residues. Between the trimmed V and J ends, which lost 2 bases and 0 bases, there was a span of 8 bases. Germline CDR1 reads SGHTA; CDR2 reads FQGNSA. CDR3 sequence: CASSLSHYSNQPQHF. DNA of the CDR3: TGTGCCAGCAGCTTATCTCATTATAGCAATCAGCCCCAGCATTTT.

V usage is TRBV11-3 and J usage is TRBJ1-5; D is unclear. The V gene's germline CDR1 is SGHNT and CDR2 YENEEA. The V gene lost 5 bases and the J gene lost 5 bases, with 10 bases spanning the gap. The CDR3 loop spans 13 amino acids. CDR3 coding DNA: TGTGCCAGCAGCGCCGGGAGCCATCAGCCCCAGCATTTT. Translated, it gives CASSAGSHQPQHF.

The rearrangement joins TRBV20-1 to TRBJ2-5, with D tentatively TRBD1 (6 bases). Germline V CDR1 and CDR2: DFQATT, SNEGSKA (reference sequence). With 5 bases removed from V and 0 bases from J, the gap between germline ends came to 13 bases. The CDR3 totals 14 residues. This CDR3 reads CSADLQGHQETQYF. CDR3 in DNA: TGCAGTGCTGACCTTCAGGGGCACCAAGAGACCCAGTACTTC.

The chain is built from TRBV5-4 and TRBJ1-2; 8 bases align to TRBD1. V lost 5 bases, J lost 3 bases, and 12 bases stayed unmatched. Germline V gives CDR1 SGHNT, CDR2 YYREEE (reference sequence). The CDR3 consists of 16 residues. CDR3 bases: TGTGCCAGCAGATCCGGGACAGGACTCGTCGACTATGGCTACACCTTC. It specifies CASRSGTGLVDYGYTF.

In DNA form, the CDR3 reads TGTGCCAGCAGTTTACGGGCCAGCCAGACCGGGGAGCTGTTTTTT. Protein product: CASSLRASQTGELFF. This sequence joins TRBV28 and TRBJ2-2; D call uncertain. There are 15 residues in the CDR3. V lost 2 bases, J lost 5 bases, and 12 bases lay in between. Germline V CDR1 and CDR2: MDHEN, SYDVKM.

J is TRBJ1-2 and V is TRBV5-1; tentative D call: TRBD1 (5 bases). The V gene's germline CDR1 is SGHRS and CDR2 YFSETQ. The CDR3 consists of 15 residues. V was shortened by 0 bases and J by 6 bases, with 15 bases between the two germline ends. This CDR3 is CASSLVRGAKDGYTF. The CDR3 region has the DNA TGCGCCAGCAGCTTGGTAAGGGGCGCTAAAGATGGCTACACCTTC.

The table lists this clonotype with a few counts. The chain joins TRBV5-1 to TRBJ1-5; D is uncertain. Trimming pared 4 bases from V and 7 bases from J, leaving 18 bases between. The CDR3 runs 15 residues. CDR1 and CDR2 (germline): SGHRS, YFSETQ. In nucleotides, the CDR3 is TGCGCCAGCAGCCCCCTGGGAATAGATGGACAGCCCCAGCATTTT. Translation: CASSPLGIDGQPQHF.

The chain recombines TRBV24-1 with TRBJ2-5, with TRBD2 identical over 10 bases. The ends lost 4 bases at V and 0 bases at J; junction bases unmatched: 7. In germline, CDR1 is KGHDR, CDR2 SFDVKD. The CDR3 totals 17 residues. In DNA, the CDR3 is TGTGCCACCAGTGAGTCACTAGCGGGATCGTACCAAGAGACCCAGTACTTC. Encoded protein: CATSESLAGSYQETQYF.

This clonotype was counted a few times. The chain is built from TRBV7-2 and TRBJ1-5; 7 bases are a match to TRBD1. The CDR3 sequence is 14 residues long. Germline V gives CDR1 SGHTA, CDR2 FQGNSA. Trimming took 7 bases from V and 4 from J; bases not matched to a gene: 7. CDR3 in amino acids: CASTQAGGNQPQHF. Here the CDR3 DNA reads TGTGCCAGCACCCAGGCAGGGGGAAATCAGCCCCAGCATTTT.

In this sample, this clonotype turned up a few times. CDR3 loop: CSARDPLNTEAFF. The DNA of the CDR3 is TGCAGTGCTAGAGATCCCCTGAACACTGAAGCTTTCTTT. This chain connects TRBV20-1 to TRBJ1-1; D gene ambiguous. V was trimmed by 0 bases and J by 0 bases, leaving 5 bases between them. The CDR3 extends over 13 amino acids. Germline CDR1 reads DFQATT; CDR2 reads SNEGSKA (reference sequence).

This clonotype occurred a few times. The rearrangement links TRBV4-1 to TRBJ2-6; D uncertain. Trimming took off 0 bases at V and 0 bases at J, with 6 bases between the two ends. The CDR3 covers 16 residues. Germline CDR1 and CDR2: MGHRA and YSYEKL. Here the CDR3 reads CASSQEVFSGANVLTF. In DNA, the CDR3 is TGCGCCAGCAGCCAAGAGGTGTTCTCTGGGGCCAACGTCCTGACTTTC.